A single sample is the source of the 16 T cell receptor beta chains below, sequenced in a study of cytomegalovirus exposure and HLA in healthy donors. PCR employed 60 Vbeta and 13 Jbeta primers. The repertoire was sequenced with immunoSEQ multiplex PCR; TCRdb's copy has only in-frame clones and lacks some. The top ten hold around 5.8% of the sample, which has about 120,000 clones, less than 10% seen once. The material sequenced was PBMCs. The receptors stem from a woman aged 40 to 50 in good health and CMV-seropositive.

This clone was seen more than once but under ten times. CDR3 region: CASSLGEYQPQHF. The CDR3 coding sequence is TGCGCCAGCAGCCTAGGAGAATATCAGCCCCAGCATTTT. J is TRBJ1-5 and V is TRBV5-1, with D unclear. Germline CDR1 and CDR2: SGHRS and YFSETQ. V lost 4 bases and J 5 bases, leaving 10 bases between the germline ends. The CDR3 has 13 amino acids.

This clone was detected only a few times. The chain carries TRBV11-3 and TRBJ1-1; D perhaps matches TRBD1 (5 bases). From germline, CDR1 is SGHNT and CDR2 YENEEA. This CDR3 spans 14 amino acids. V was pared by 2 bases and J by 1 base, with 8 bases between. The CDR3 DNA sequence: TGTGCCAGCAGCTTATCGGGGGGGAACACTGAAGCTTTCTTT. Encoded protein: CASSLSGGNTEAFF.

This clone was counted only a few times. This sequence joins TRBV18 and TRBJ1-6; no clear D gene. Trimming cost V 6 bases and J 7 bases, with 13 bases left between them. Germline V gives CDR1 KGHSH, CDR2 LQKENI. This CDR3 has 14 residues. The CDR3 DNA reads TGTGCCAGCTCTACTACGGAGCTGAATTCACCCCTCCACTTT. It encodes CASSTTELNSPLHF.

V usage is TRBV2 and J usage is TRBJ2-3; 12 bases are shared with TRBD1. V lost 6 bases and J lost 0; bases outside the gene matches: 22. Germline V CDR1 and CDR2: SNHLY, FYNNEI. The CDR3 spans 22 residues. Written as DNA, the CDR3 is TGTGCCAGCAGAACCGGGACAGGGGGCGTGCGGGGGCCAAAACCTAGCACAGATACGCAGTATTTT. This encodes CASRTGTGGVRGPKPSTDTQYF. Looking up the rest from reference TRBV2 and TRBJ2-3 gives the full variable domain: EPEVTQTPSHQVTQMGQEVILRCVPISNHLYFYWYRQILGQKVEFLVSFYNNEISEKSEIFDDQFSVERPDGSNFTLKIRSTKLEDSAMYFCASRTGTGGVRGPKPSTDTQYFGPGTRLTVL.

This clone has a handful of counts. This chain connects TRBV11-2 to TRBJ1-1, with D perhaps TRBD1 (6 bases). Germline loops: CDR1 SGHAT, CDR2 FQNNGV. The CDR3 has 14 residues. Trimming shortened V by 6 bases and J by 1 base, and 12 bases separated the two germline ends. The CDR3 here is CASRGLQGNTEAFF. The CDR3, as DNA: TGTGCCAGCAGGGGTTTACAGGGGAACACTGAAGCTTTCTTT.

This clone was seen more than once but under ten times. The V call is TRBV4-1, the J call TRBJ2-2; D is possibly TRBD1 (5 bases). V lost 4 bases and J lost 1, with 13 bases in between. This CDR3 is 16 amino acids long. Germline CDR1 is MGHRA and CDR2 is YSYEKL. The CDR3: CASSPTRVVNTGELFF. The CDR3 DNA sequence: TGCGCCAGCAGCCCGACCAGGGTGGTGAACACCGGGGAGCTGTTTTTT.

This chain links TRBV27 with TRBJ1-2; 8 bases match TRBD1. Trimming at V came to 5 bases and at J to 10 bases, leaving 15 bases not matched to a gene. The CDR3 length is 15 residues. Germline V lookup: CDR1 MNHEY, CDR2 SMNVEV (reference sequence). The CDR3 sequence: CASSPWTGRPSTYTF. DNA for the CDR3: TGTGCCAGCAGTCCATGGACAGGGAGACCTTCAACCTACACCTTC.

This clone was recorded a few times. V usage is TRBV28 and J usage is TRBJ2-5, with 7 bases identical to TRBD2. The trim removed 7 bases at V and 4 bases at J, leaving 15 bases unmatched. Germline V gene sequence: CDR1 MDHEN, CDR2 SYDVKM. This CDR3 is 16 amino acids long. The CDR3 sequence: CASTPLVEAGRETQYF. DNA of the CDR3: TGTGCCAGCACCCCCCTAGTGGAAGCGGGGAGAGAGACCCAGTACTTC.

The V gene is TRBV19, the J gene TRBJ2-7; TRBD1 agrees at 8 bases. CDR1 is LNHDA and CDR2 is SQIVND in the germline V gene (reference sequence). V shed 4 bases, J shed 5 bases, and the junction held 10 bases outside the gene matches. The CDR3 extends over 15 amino acids. DNA of the CDR3: TGTGCCAGTAGTAAACGACAGGGGAATAAGGACGAGCAGTACTTC. Translating gives CASSKRQGNKDEQYF.

This clone was detected a few times. V and J are TRBV19 and TRBJ1-1, with D perhaps TRBD1 (5 bases). CDR1 is LNHDA, CDR2 SQIVND, per germline (reference sequence). Between the trimmed V and J ends, which lost 6 bases and 2 bases, there was a span of 16 bases. The CDR3 consists of 15 residues. The CDR3 region is CASRSARAYNTEAFF. In DNA form, the CDR3 reads TGTGCCAGTAGGTCAGCCAGGGCCTACAACACTGAAGCTTTCTTT.

The chain has TRBV6-6 and TRBJ1-3; 7 positions match TRBD1. Germline V gives CDR1 MNHNY, CDR2 SVGAGI (reference sequence). The CDR3 is 14 amino acids. V lost 5 bases to trimming and J lost 4 bases; unmatched junction nucleotides: 5. The CDR3, as DNA: TGTGCCAGCAGTCGACAGGGAACGGGAAACACCATATATTTT. This sequence encodes CASSRQGTGNTIYF.

This chain uses TRBV6-6 with TRBJ1-1; the match to TRBD1 covers 9 bases. J lost 2 bases, V lost 4 bases, and 2 bases had no gene match. The CDR3 length is 14 residues. The V gene's germline CDR1 is MNHNY and CDR2 SVGAGI (reference sequence). The CDR3 loop reads CASSWTGENTEAFF. CDR3 in DNA: TGTGCCAGCAGTTGGACAGGGGAAAACACTGAAGCTTTCTTT.

This clone showed up just a few times. This chain connects TRBV7-8 to TRBJ2-3, with 14 bases matching TRBD2. Germline CDR1 and CDR2: SGHVS and FQNEAQ. V shed 6 bases, J shed 4 bases, and the junction held 12 bases outside the gene matches. The CDR3 extends over 18 amino acids. The CDR3 is CASSPHLTSGGGADTQYF. The CDR3, as DNA: TGTGCCAGCAGTCCCCACTTGACTAGCGGGGGGGGTGCAGATACGCAGTATTTT. Full variable domain (rest looked up from reference TRBV7-8 and TRBJ2-3): GAGVSQSPRYKVAKRGQDVALRCDPISGHVSLFWYQQALGQGPEFLTYFQNEAQLDKSGLPSDRFFAERPEGSVSTLKIQRTQQEDSAVYLCASSPHLTSGGGADTQYFGPGTRLTVL.

The chain is built from TRBV30 and TRBJ2-2, with 8 bases fitting TRBD2. This CDR3 has 14 residues. With 3 bases clipped from V and 6 bases from J, the junction kept 6 bases outside the gene matches. From germline, CDR1 is GTSNPN and CDR2 SVGIG (reference sequence). The CDR3, as DNA: TGTGCCTGGAGGGGGACTAGACCCCCCGGGGAGCTGTTTTTT. This translates into CAWRGTRPPGELFF.

The V and J genes are TRBV2 and TRBJ1-5; 8 nucleotides line up with TRBD1. The CDR3 consists of 13 residues. Germline assignment: CDR1 SNHLY and CDR2 FYNNEI. After removal of 6 bases from V and 7 bases from J, the junction contained 5 bases not matched to a gene. The CDR3 DNA reads TGTGCCAGCAGCGACAGGGGAGACCAGCCCCAGCATTTT. Translating it yields CASSDRGDQPQHF. Full variable domain (rest looked up from reference TRBV2 and TRBJ1-5): EPEVTQTPSHQVTQMGQEVILRCVPISNHLYFYWYRQILGQKVEFLVSFYNNEISEKSEIFDDQFSVERPDGSNFTLKIRSTKLEDSAMYFCASSDRGDQPQHFGDGTRLSIL.

The chain carries TRBV11-2 and TRBJ1-2; D gene uncertain. This CDR3 comprises 15 residues. V shed 5 bases and J shed 7 bases, with 20 bases lying between them. Per germline, CDR1 SGHAT and CDR2 FQNNGV. The DNA of the CDR3 is TGTGCCAGCAGCGGAGAGGGCAGCCGGTCGGTTGGCTACACCTTC. Its protein is CASSGEGSRSVGYTF.